The 18 T cell receptor beta chains presented below share a single source sample, sequenced in a study of early T cells in non-severe SARS-CoV-2 infection. Each CDR3 protein is one row after TCRdb ran MiXCR on the 5' RACE reads. Of about 76,000 distinct CDR3 sequences in the sample, approximately 10% were seen once. The sample taken for sequencing was whole blood. Receptors originate from an adult who was a healthcare worker with PCR-confirmed SARS-CoV-2 infection or an uninfected control (not recorded which).

There are many counts of this clonotype. The V gene is TRBV18, the J gene TRBJ2-7; D not resolved. CDR3 length: 13 residues. Germline-derived CDR1 and CDR2 are KGHSH and LQKENI. The V end was cut by 2 bases, the J end by 1 base, with 6 bases between. CDR3: CASSPNWSYEQYF. The CDR3 DNA is TGTGCCAGCTCACCAAATTGGTCCTACGAGCAGTACTTC.

The gene calls are TRBV9 and TRBJ1-6, with 7 nucleotides matching TRBD1. J was trimmed by 7 bases and V by 3 bases; bases with no gene match: 4. CDR3 length: 14 residues. Germline CDR1 is SGDLS and CDR2 is YYNGEE. The CDR3 region is CASSAGTENSPLHF. The DNA of the CDR3 is TGTGCCAGCAGCGCCGGGACAGAAAATTCACCCCTCCACTTT. Drawing the rest from reference TRBV9 and TRBJ1-6, the complete variable domain is DSGVTQTPKHLITATGQRVTLRCSPRSGDLSVYWYQQSLDQGLQFLIQYYNGEERAKGNILERFSAQQFPDLHSELNLSSLELGDSALYFCASSAGTENSPLHFGNGTRLTVT.

This clonotype has a count of ten or more. This CDR3 is CASSPWGSGGPSTDTQYF. Here the CDR3 DNA reads TGTGCCAGTAGTCCCTGGGGGAGCGGGGGCCCAAGCACAGATACGCAGTATTTT. This sequence joins TRBV19 and TRBJ2-3, with 8 bases aligning to TRBD2. Trimming removed 5 bases from V and 0 bases from J; junction bases left unmatched: 13. CDR1 and CDR2 (germline): LNHDA, SQIVND (reference sequence). This CDR3 has 18 residues.

This clonotype has a handful of counts. This CDR3 is CASSSPPQSYEQYF. The CDR3 DNA sequence: TGTGCCAGCAGTTCCCCCCCCCAGAGCTACGAGCAGTACTTC. This chain uses TRBV12-3 or TRBV12-4 with TRBJ2-7; no definite D call. V lost 4 bases to trimming and J lost 3 bases, with 13 bases between them. The CDR3 covers 14 residues.

V and J are TRBV7-2 and TRBJ1-2; D is unclear. The CDR3 totals 15 residues. The V end was cut by 6 bases, the J end by 8 bases, with 22 bases between. Germline CDR1 reads SGHTA; CDR2 reads FQGNSA. The CDR3 is CASRLEGASEYGYTF. The CDR3 region has the DNA TGTGCCAGCAGACTCGAAGGAGCGTCAGAGTACGGCTACACCTTC.

The gene calls are TRBV29-1 and TRBJ2-1; no firm D call. The CDR3 loop spans 16 amino acids. Trimming left V 0 bases short and J 3 bases short, with 15 bases between. Germline V gene lookup returns CDR1 SQVTM and CDR2 ANQGSEA. This chain's CDR3 is CSVEDPQVAHYNEQFF. CDR3 sequence (DNA): TGCAGCGTTGAAGATCCTCAGGTGGCCCACTACAATGAGCAGTTCTTC.

V and J are TRBV20-1 and TRBJ2-6; 7 positions agree with TRBD1. The germline V gene has CDR1 DFQATT and CDR2 SNEGSKA (reference sequence). Trimming at V came to 0 bases and at J to 3 bases, leaving 8 bases not matched to a gene. The CDR3 loop spans 17 amino acids. CDR3 DNA: TGCAGTGCTAGAGACAAACAGGGGTCCCTTGGGGCCAACGTCCTGACTTTC. This translates into CSARDKQGSLGANVLTF.

This clonotype was seen repeatedly, ten times or more. The V call is TRBV30, the J call TRBJ1-3, with D perhaps matching TRBD1 (5 bases). The V and J ends lost 2 bases and 0 bases respectively, with 8 bases between them. Germline values: CDR1 GTSNPN, CDR2 SVGIG (reference sequence). The CDR3 runs 14 residues. CDR3 in amino acids: CAWSRDFSGNTIYF. The CDR3, as DNA: TGTGCCTGGAGTAGGGACTTCTCTGGAAACACCATATATTTT.

This clonotype was observed at least ten times. The chain has TRBV2 and TRBJ2-2; D gene uncertain. Germline V gives CDR1 SNHLY, CDR2 FYNNEI. The CDR3 is 16 amino acids. V was clipped by 8 bases and J by 0 bases, with 16 bases between them. CDR3 amino acids: CASGRADLANTGELFF. CDR3 bases: TGTGCCAGCGGTCGGGCCGACCTGGCGAACACCGGGGAGCTGTTTTTT.

In this sample, this clonotype turned up a few times. The chain has TRBV11-2 and TRBJ1-2; 8 nucleotides line up with TRBD1. The V segment lost 3 bases and the J segment 9 bases; nucleotides outside the gene matches: 9. This CDR3 comprises 14 residues. Germline CDR1 and CDR2: SGHAT and FQNNGV. As DNA, the CDR3 is TGTGCCAGCAGCTTCTCAGGACAGGGACAGCGCTACACCTTC. Translation gives CASSFSGQGQRYTF.

This clonotype was detected a few times. The J gene is TRBJ2-1, the V gene TRBV18; D tentatively fits TRBD1 or TRBD2 (5 bases each). The germline CDR1 and CDR2 sequences are KGHSH and LQKENI. V was shortened by 1 base and J by 5 bases, with 12 bases between the two germline ends. The CDR3 extends over 15 amino acids. The CDR3 nucleotides read TGTGCCAGCTCACCACGCCCCGGGGCGAACAATGAGCAGTTCTTC. It codes for CASSPRPGANNEQFF.

V usage is TRBV6-2 or TRBV6-3 and J usage is TRBJ2-5; D could derive from TRBD1 or TRBD2 (5 bases each). The CDR3 runs 15 residues. The V gene lost 0 bases and the J gene lost 1 base, with 9 bases spanning the gap. CDR1 and CDR2 from the germline V gene are MNHEY and SVGEGT. CDR3 sequence (DNA): TGTGCCAGCAGTTACTCGACCGGGACCCAAGAGACCCAGTACTTC. It yields the protein CASSYSTGTQETQYF.

This clonotype was recorded a few times. The V and J genes are TRBV20-1 and TRBJ2-5; TRBD2 agrees at 9 bases. The V gene end was trimmed by 1 base and the J gene end by 5 bases; junction bases not matched to a gene: 8. From germline, CDR1 is DFQATT and CDR2 SNEGSKA (reference sequence). The CDR3 spans 15 residues. DNA of the CDR3: TGCAGTGCTAGAGTCGGTAGCGGGGGTGAGGAGACCCAGTACTTC. This sequence encodes CSARVGSGGEETQYF.

Details on this clonotype: This clone may be a read error of a much larger clone one base away. This chain links TRBV7-2 with TRBJ1-1; 8 nucleotides match TRBD1. Trimming removed 1 base from V and 6 bases from J; junction bases left unmatched: 7. The CDR3 is made up of 15 amino acids. From germline, CDR1 is SGHTA and CDR2 FQGNSA. The CDR3 loop reads CASSLGTGYGPEAFF. In nucleotides, the CDR3 is TGTGCCAGCAGCTTAGGGACAGGGTACGGGCCTGAAGCTTTCTTT.

This clonotype came up a few times. The chain employs TRBV3-1 and TRBJ1-6; D gene uncertain. The germline V and J ends were trimmed by 2 bases and 3 bases, with 5 bases remaining between them. The CDR3 is 14 residues long. The V gene's germline CDR1 is LGHDT and CDR2 YNNKEL (reference sequence). The CDR3 DNA sequence: TGTGCCAGCAGCCAATCGGTCTATAATTCACCCCTCCACTTT. Encoded protein: CASSQSVYNSPLHF.

This clonotype came up many times. The chain couples TRBV9 to TRBJ1-6, with D maybe TRBD1 (5 bases). Trimming removed 0 bases at V and 6 bases at J, with 7 bases between. The CDR3 covers 14 residues. In germline, CDR1 is SGDLS, CDR2 YYNGEE. CDR3 amino acids: CASSVEQANSPLHF. The CDR3 DNA sequence: TGTGCCAGCAGCGTAGAACAGGCTAATTCACCCCTCCACTTT.

This clonotype was seen a handful of times. The chain employs TRBV4-2 and TRBJ1-2, with D maybe TRBD1 (6 bases). The CDR3 spans 14 residues. The germline V gene encodes CDR1 LGHNA and CDR2 YNFKEQ. V shed 4 bases and J shed 7 bases, with 16 bases lying between them. This CDR3 reads CASSPEEQGAGYTF. CDR3 nucleotides: TGTGCCAGCAGCCCAGAGGAACAGGGCGCTGGCTACACCTTC.

V and J are TRBV6-1 and TRBJ1-4; no clear D. V was clipped by 10 bases and J by 7 bases, with 16 bases between them. Germline CDR1 MNHNS, CDR2 SASEGT. This CDR3 has 13 amino acids. DNA for the CDR3: TGTGCCACCTTGCCCCGGGAGACTGAAAAACTGTTTTTT. This sequence encodes CATLPRETEKLFF.